Sequencing of this T cell receptor (beta chain) was carried out in a study of shared clonotypes between healthy human individuals. Across the study: Three CD4 naive, three CD4 memory, two CD8 naive and one CD8 memory plate were used per donor.

Of note for this clone: Its antigen is as yet unknown.

Regarding the study as a whole: Clonotype sharing among donors was thought likely to change with sequencing depth.

With V trimmed by 1 base and J by 1 base, 4 bases remained unmatched. The CDR3 has 15 amino acids. Germline V lookup: CDR1 MNHEY, CDR2 SVGAGI. Using immunoSEQ multiplex PCR, the repertoire was profiled, and TCRdb retains in-frame clones only, with some absent. This sample has roughly 2.5 million clones, with roughly 92% found just once. The chain uses TRBV6-5 and TRBJ2-7; 7 nucleotides align to TRBD2. The sequenced sample consisted of naive CD4+ T cells sorted from blood. Subset noted: CD45RA+ positively selected. The sequence was obtained from a man younger than 30 in good health. CDR3 nucleotides: TGTGCCAGCAGTTACTTGAGCGGGAAGTCCTACGAGCAGTACTTC. This codes for CASSYLSGKSYEQYF.